The text below deals with one T cell receptor beta chain. CDR1 and CDR2 (germline): KGHDR, SFDVKD. Trimming pared 4 bases from V and 6 bases from J, leaving 11 bases between. The CDR3 is 14 amino acids. The sample comes from a study of blood T cells in healthy people across ages. A J-beta primer mix and a sample-barcoded 5' primer were used in a second PCR of about 7 to 12 cycles. MiXCR, applied by TCRdb to the 5' RACE reads, yields one record per CDR3 protein. The data hold 730,000 or so distinct CDR3 sequences, with 43% observed a single time. This receptor was identified in a woman aged 60 to 75 in good health. V usage is TRBV24-1 and J usage is TRBJ2-2; possible D gene TRBD2, 5 bases. The sequenced sample consisted of blood. The CDR3 DNA reads as TGTGCCACCAGTGACCCATCCGGGGCCGGGGAGCTGTTTTTT. It encodes CATSDPSGAGELFF.